The clone carrying this T cell receptor (beta chain) came up many times. Antigen unknown. Library preparation (for TCRbeta) was performed with unique molecular identifiers. MiXCR, run by TCRdb on the PCR reads, gives a single entry per CDR3 protein. The table has 45,000 to 55,000 distinct CDR3 sequences, around 8.8% seen once; the top ten hold 27%. This record belongs to a study of T-cell reconstitution after alpha-beta-depleted transplantation in children. Whole-study results and caveats: Surviving recipient T cells and thymic progenitors accounted for the high day-60 TCRbeta diversity observed in some patients. Reportedly, roughly two months post-transplant, alpha-beta T cells arose from several hundred expanded graft clones. Newly produced T cells mostly accounted for T-cell counts and diversity one year post-transplant.

The V segment lost 1 base and the J segment 5 bases; nucleotides outside the gene matches: 3. CDR3 length: 14 residues. Source: PBMCs, mostly from graft donor cells, taken 60 days after TCRalphabeta/CD19-depleted stem cell transplant. V usage is TRBV12-3 or TRBV12-4 and J usage is TRBJ2-5; the match to TRBD1 covers 8 bases. The TCR comes from a male patient aged 2 to 9 who had a stem cell transplant for chronic granulomatous disease, so the T cells may come from the graft donor. The CDR3 sequence is CASSLGTGRETQYF. The CDR3 DNA is TGTGCCAGCAGTTTAGGGACAGGGAGGGAGACCCAGTACTTC.